This TCR beta chain stems from a study of T-cell memory formation after mild COVID-19. The TCR alpha and TCR beta cDNA libraries, bearing sample barcodes and UMIs, were generated by 5'RACE using constant-segment primers. One entry per CDR3 protein results from TCRdb running MiXCR on the 5' RACE reads. The sample yields around 99,000 distinct CDR3 sequences, 14% seen once. The study's findings and limits: Clones shrinking from day 15 to 85 showed even CD4/CD8 mixes; later expanders tilted CD4+. Contracting clones localized mainly to CM and EM when CD4+ and mainly to EMRA when CD8+. Proof of SARS-CoV-2 specificity was absent for the second-wave clones that crested on day 37.

This clonotype was seen many times. What it recognizes is unknown. This CDR3 has 15 residues. Trimming removed 0 bases from V and 4 bases from J, with 12 bases in between. Germline V CDR1 and CDR2: SGHDN, FVKESK. V usage is TRBV14 and J usage is TRBJ1-2; D unresolved. The TCR was taken from a young man who had mild COVID-19 (a few samples of this study predate the infection). Cell type and time point are not known. The sample comprised PBMCs or a T cell subset sorted from them (not recorded which). CDR3 DNA sequence: TGTGCCAGCAGCCAAGATGGAGCCAGCTTCTATGGCTACACCTTC. This encodes CASSQDGASFYGYTF.